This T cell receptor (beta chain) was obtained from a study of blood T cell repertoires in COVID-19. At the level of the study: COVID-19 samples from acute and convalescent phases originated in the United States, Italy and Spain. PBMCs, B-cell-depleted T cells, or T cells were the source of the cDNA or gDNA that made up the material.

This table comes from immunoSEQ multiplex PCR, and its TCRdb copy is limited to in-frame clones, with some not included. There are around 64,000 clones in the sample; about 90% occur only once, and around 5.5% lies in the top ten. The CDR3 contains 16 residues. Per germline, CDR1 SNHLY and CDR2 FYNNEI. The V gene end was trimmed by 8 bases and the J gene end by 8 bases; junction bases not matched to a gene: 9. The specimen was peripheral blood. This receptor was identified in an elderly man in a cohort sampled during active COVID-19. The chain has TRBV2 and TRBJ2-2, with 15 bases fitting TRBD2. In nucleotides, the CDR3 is TGTGCCAGCGTAAGGACTAGCGGGAGGGCCGAAGGGGAGCTGTTTTTT. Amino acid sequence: CASVRTSGRAEGELFF.